Each of the 30 T cell receptor beta chains below was sequenced from the same sample in a study of blood T cell repertoires in COVID-19. Produced via immunoSEQ multiplex PCR; TCRdb's table is partial and in-frame only. The sample has about 150,000 clones, roughly 87% seen once. The sample consisted of PBMCs or T cells enriched from blood (not recorded which). The receptors were sampled from a middle-aged woman who had been exposed to COVID-19.

This clone turned up a few times. The V call is TRBV10-3, the J call TRBJ1-2; no definite D call. From germline, CDR1 is ENHRY and CDR2 SYGVKD. The V and J ends lost 0 bases and 2 bases respectively, with 7 bases between them. This CDR3 is 14 amino acids long. The chain's CDR3 is CAISESSGNYGYTF. CDR3 coding DNA: TGTGCCATCAGTGAGTCGTCGGGGAACTATGGCTACACCTTC.

This clone appeared a single time. The CDR3 DNA follows: TGTGCCAGCTCATCGCAGAGACTAGCGGGGGGGCTCTACGAGCAGTACTTC. Translated: CASSSQRLAGGLYEQYF. V and J are TRBV18 and TRBJ2-7, with 14 bases lining up with TRBD2. V shed 5 bases, J shed 3 bases, and the junction held 9 bases outside the gene matches. Germline V CDR1 and CDR2: KGHSH, LQKENI. CDR3 length: 17 residues.

This clone was observed at least ten times. V usage is TRBV11-3 and J usage is TRBJ2-7, with 10 positions matching TRBD1. The CDR3 length is 15 residues. Germline V lookup: CDR1 SGHNT, CDR2 YENEEA. J was trimmed by 0 bases and V by 8 bases; bases with no gene match: 7. CDR3 protein: CASFMGTGVSYEQYF. In nucleotides, the CDR3 is TGTGCCAGCTTTATGGGGACAGGGGTCTCCTACGAGCAGTACTTC. Full variable domain (remainder filled in from reference TRBV11-3 and TRBJ2-7): EAGVVQSPRYKIIEKKQPVAFWCNPISGHNTLYWYLQNLGQGPELLIRYENEEAVDDSQLPKDRFSAERLKGVDSTLKIQPAELGDSAVYLCASFMGTGVSYEQYFGPGTRLTVT.

The count of this clone is one. The V gene is TRBV28, the J gene TRBJ2-3; 8 bases line up with TRBD2. Per the germline V gene, CDR1 is MDHEN and CDR2 is SYDVKM. V lost 8 bases and J lost 4; bases outside the gene matches: 5. The CDR3 has 13 amino acids. The CDR3 protein is CASRSGAADTQYF. CDR3 coding DNA: TGTGCCAGCCGTAGCGGGGCCGCAGATACGCAGTATTTT.

The rearrangement links TRBV25-1 to TRBJ1-2, with 9 bases that match TRBD1. The CDR3 loop spans 14 amino acids. Germline CDR1 MGHDK, CDR2 SYGVNS. Losses at the gene ends were 2 bases for V and 6 bases for J; bases not matched to a gene: 4. The CDR3 DNA follows: TGTGCCAGCAGTGAAAGCGACAGGGGGAATGGCTACACCTTC. It encodes CASSESDRGNGYTF.

In this sample, this clone turned up a few times. An end of the junction does not agree with germline; a read error may underlie this. This chain links TRBV27 with TRBJ1-6; possibly TRBD1 for D (6 bases). Germline V gene data show CDR1 as MNHEY and CDR2 as SMNVEV (reference sequence). The CDR3 runs 15 residues. CDR3 nucleotides: TGTGCCAGCAGTATATCGGACAGCTATAATTCACCCCTCCACTTT. Protein sequence: CASSISDSYNSPLHF.

The V call is TRBV7-8, the J call TRBJ2-1, with D maybe TRBD2 (6 bases). Trimming removed 3 bases at V and 3 bases at J, with 12 bases between. CDR3 length: 15 residues. Germline-derived CDR1 and CDR2 are SGHVS and FQNEAQ. In DNA form, the CDR3 reads TGTGCCAGCAGCTTGGGCGGGACCGGCTACAATGAGCAGTTCTTC. This sequence encodes CASSLGGTGYNEQFF.

This clone has only one observation. The chain combines TRBV28 with TRBJ1-2; TRBD1 aligns across 10 bases. This CDR3 has 13 residues. V gave up 6 bases and J gave up 7 bases; unmatched junction bases: 5. CDR1 is MDHEN, CDR2 SYDVKM, per germline. The CDR3 coding sequence is TGTGCCAGCAGCTCGGGACAGGGGATTGGCTACACCTTC. Translation: CASSSGQGIGYTF.

This chain joins TRBV12-3 or TRBV12-4 and TRBJ1-1, with 7 nucleotides matching TRBD1. The V segment lost 7 bases and the J segment 8 bases; nucleotides outside the gene matches: 7. This CDR3 spans 12 amino acids. CDR3 coding DNA: TGTGCCAGCACCACGGGACAGCGAGAAGCTTTCTTT. As protein: CASTTGQREAFF.

The genes are TRBV7-9 and TRBJ2-1; the match to TRBD2 covers 8 bases. Trimming at V came to 5 bases and at J to 1 base, leaving 7 bases not matched to a gene. Germline-derived CDR1 and CDR2 are SEHNR and FQNEAQ (reference sequence). CDR3 size: 16 residues. For the CDR3, the DNA is TGTGCCAGCAGCACGCTAGCGGGCCTTTCCTACAATGAGCAGTTCTTC. Translation: CASSTLAGLSYNEQFF.

This chain uses TRBV28 with TRBJ1-5; 10 positions match TRBD1. V gave up 7 bases and J gave up 2 bases; unmatched junction bases: 8. Germline V gene sequence: CDR1 MDHEN, CDR2 SYDVKM. This CDR3 is 16 amino acids long. Here the CDR3 reads CASIDRDRGGNQPQHF. The CDR3 DNA follows: TGTGCCAGCATCGACCGGGACAGGGGAGGCAATCAGCCCCAGCATTTT.

CDR3: CASSRRTDGELFF. Written as DNA, the CDR3 is TGTGCCAGCAGCCGTAGGACAGACGGGGAGCTGTTTTTT. This chain joins TRBV7-9 and TRBJ2-2, with D perhaps matching TRBD1 (6 bases). The V end was cut by 5 bases, the J end by 7 bases, with 11 bases between. The CDR3 length is 13 residues. Germline CDR1 reads SEHNR; CDR2 reads FQNEAQ (reference sequence).

The chain carries TRBV27 and TRBJ2-3, with D tentatively TRBD1 (5 bases). The CDR3 consists of 16 residues. Germline-derived CDR1 and CDR2 are MNHEY and SMNVEV (reference sequence). V lost 1 base to trimming and J lost 5 bases, with 16 bases between them. CDR3 in amino acids: CASSLFGGRDIDTQYF. CDR3 DNA: TGTGCCAGCAGTTTATTTGGTGGCAGGGATATAGATACGCAGTATTTT.

This chain joins TRBV7-9 and TRBJ2-7; 8 nucleotides line up with TRBD1. This CDR3 is built from 16 residues. Germline assignment: CDR1 SEHNR and CDR2 FQNEAQ (reference sequence). Trimming cost V 5 bases and J 2 bases; bases outside gene matches: 11. CDR3 amino acids: CASSRPTGTGPYEQYF. The CDR3 DNA reads as TGTGCCAGCAGCCGGCCGACCGGGACAGGTCCCTACGAGCAGTACTTC. The whole variable domain, filled in from reference TRBV7-9 and TRBJ2-7, reads DTGVSQNPRHKITKRGQNVTFRCDPISEHNRLYWYRQTLGQGPEFLTYFQNEAQLEKSRLLSDRFSAERPKGSFSTLEIQRTEQGDSAMYLCASSRPTGTGPYEQYFGPGTRLTVT.

This chain joins TRBV19 and TRBJ2-7, with TRBD1 matching over 9 bases. Trimming at V came to 3 bases and at J to 4 bases, leaving 10 bases not matched to a gene. This CDR3 is 16 amino acids long. Germline V gene data show CDR1 as LNHDA and CDR2 as SQIVND (reference sequence). For the CDR3, the DNA is TGTGCCAGTAGTATCCTACCGGGACAGGGAGGATACGAGCAGTACTTC. Translation: CASSILPGQGGYEQYF.

This rearrangement joins TRBV12-5 to TRBJ2-7, with 13 bases fitting TRBD2. From germline, CDR1 is LGHNT and CDR2 FRNRAP. There are 16 residues in the CDR3. After removal of 0 bases from V and 6 bases from J, the junction contained 5 bases not matched to a gene. The CDR3 DNA is TGTGCTAGTGGTTTGGTACTAGCGGGAGGGCCATCCGAGCAGTACTTC. The encoded protein is CASGLVLAGGPSEQYF.

Points on this clone: At one end, the junction sequence differs from germline, possibly due to a read error. The gene calls are TRBV7-2 and TRBJ2-5, with no clear D. The CDR3 totals 15 residues. The germline gives CDR1 SGHTA, CDR2 FQGNSA. The CDR3 nucleotides read TGTGCCAGCAGCTTAGCGGCGACACCCCAAAAGACCCAGTACTTC. Residues: CASSLAATPQKTQYF.

As for this clone: Compared with germline, one end of the junction differs, possibly owing to a read error. The V call is TRBV19, the J call TRBJ1-3; TRBD1 matches 7 bases. The CDR3 has 17 amino acids. CDR1 is LNHDA, CDR2 SQIVND, per germline (reference sequence). The CDR3 DNA sequence: TGTGCCAGTAGTAAAGGACAGGTGCCCCGCTCTGCAAACACCATATATTTT. This codes for CASSKGQVPRSANTIYF.

The chain employs TRBV6-4 and TRBJ2-2; tentative D call: TRBD1 (6 bases). The ends were cut back, 6 bases at V and 6 bases at J, with 14 bases in the middle. The CDR3 is 14 residues long. The germline V gene has CDR1 MRHNA and CDR2 SNTAGT. The CDR3 sequence: CASRETQGSGELFF. The CDR3 DNA reads as TGTGCCAGCAGGGAGACTCAGGGGTCCGGGGAGCTGTTTTTT.

The rearrangement uses TRBV7-2 and TRBJ1-1; D might be TRBD1 (5 bases). This CDR3 is 15 amino acids long. CDR1 SGHTA and CDR2 FQGNSA come from the germline V gene. The V end was cut by 2 bases, the J end by 3 bases, with 13 bases between. CDR3 protein: CASSLKVIGDTEAFF. The CDR3 DNA reads as TGTGCCAGCAGCTTAAAAGTGATAGGGGACACTGAAGCTTTCTTT.

This chain links TRBV6-5 with TRBJ1-1, with 8 bases aligning to TRBD1. J gave up 2 bases and V 0 bases, and 2 bases lay outside the gene matches. This CDR3 region has 15 residues. From germline, CDR1 is MNHEY and CDR2 SVGAGI. DNA for the CDR3: TGTGCCAGCAGTTACTCGGACAGGGCTAACACTGAAGCTTTCTTT. This encodes CASSYSDRANTEAFF.

A single count supports this clone. This chain connects TRBV9 to TRBJ1-4; D is ambiguous. From germline, CDR1 is SGDLS and CDR2 YYNGEE. V was clipped by 3 bases and J by 1 base, with 7 bases between them. This CDR3 has 14 residues. The CDR3 sequence: CASSGSQTNEKLFF. The CDR3 nucleotides are TGTGCCAGCAGCGGCAGTCAAACTAATGAAAAACTGTTTTTT.

The chain links TRBV20-1 to TRBJ2-7; D call uncertain. The CDR3 extends over 11 amino acids. Germline V gene sequence: CDR1 DFQATT, CDR2 SNEGSKA (reference sequence). Trimming cost V 3 bases and J 4 bases, with 7 bases left between them. The DNA for the CDR3 is TGCAGTGCTAGTAGGAGTTACGAGCAGTACTTC. As protein: CSASRSYEQYF.

The gene calls are TRBV7-2 and TRBJ2-3; unclear D gene. CDR1 is SGHTA and CDR2 is FQGNSA in the germline V gene. Trimming took 3 bases from V and 0 from J, leaving 10 bases between them. This CDR3 contains 15 residues. CDR3 residues: CASSLLHSSTDTQYF. The CDR3 bases are TGTGCCAGCAGCTTGCTCCACTCTAGCACAGATACGCAGTATTTT.

The rearrangement joins TRBV9 to TRBJ2-5; 11 bases are a match to TRBD2. V gave up 2 bases and J gave up 5 bases; unmatched junction bases: 5. The CDR3 contains 15 residues. Germline V gene lookup returns CDR1 SGDLS and CDR2 YYNGEE. For the CDR3, the DNA is TGTGCCAGCAGCGTCGATACTAGCGGGGGTGAGACCCAGTACTTC. This translates into CASSVDTSGGETQYF.

This clone was observed a few times. The chain joins TRBV28 to TRBJ1-3; D perhaps matches TRBD1 (5 bases). Trimming removed 3 bases at V and 4 bases at J, with 10 bases between. The CDR3 loop spans 14 amino acids. CDR1 is MDHEN and CDR2 is SYDVKM in the germline V gene. The CDR3 here is CASSFEGAGNTIYF. The CDR3, as DNA: TGTGCCAGCAGTTTTGAAGGGGCCGGAAACACCATATATTTT.

The chain couples TRBV10-1 to TRBJ2-1; 7 nucleotides line up with TRBD2. The germline V gene has CDR1 WNHNN and CDR2 SYGVQD (reference sequence). This CDR3 comprises 13 residues. With 6 bases clipped from V and 6 bases from J, the junction kept 5 bases outside the gene matches. The CDR3 sequence is CASRGGPANEQFF. The CDR3, as DNA: TGCGCCAGCAGGGGAGGGCCCGCCAATGAGCAGTTCTTC.

The chain joins TRBV5-1 to TRBJ1-6, with 8 bases matching TRBD1. From germline, CDR1 is SGHRS and CDR2 YFSETQ. Trimming removed 1 base from V and 8 bases from J; junction bases left unmatched: 2. The CDR3 extends over 14 amino acids. The CDR3 bases are TGCGCCAGCAGCTTGTCAGGGGGCGATTCACCCCTCCACTTT. This codes for CASSLSGGDSPLHF.

The chain couples TRBV3-1 (or the pseudogene TRBV3-2) to TRBJ2-4, with unresolved D. The V gene lost 2 bases and the J gene lost 1 base, with 6 bases spanning the gap. Germline CDR1 LGHDT, CDR2 YNNKEL (reference sequence). The CDR3 totals 14 residues. This CDR3 reads CASSQRRAKNIQYF. CDR3 in DNA: TGTGCCAGCAGCCAAAGGCGGGCCAAAAACATTCAGTACTTC.

This chain uses TRBV11-2 with TRBJ2-1, with D maybe TRBD1 (6 bases). The germline gives CDR1 SGHAT, CDR2 FQNNGV. V dropped 2 bases and J dropped 9 bases, with 20 bases sitting between them. The CDR3 has 16 residues. The CDR3 coding sequence is TGTGCCAGCAGCTTAACCCAGGGGATGGTAAACGGTGAGCAGTTCTTC. It yields the protein CASSLTQGMVNGEQFF.